Included here is one T cell receptor (beta chain) sequence, with context. Antigen specificity is unknown. The same CDR3 is also encoded by other DNA sequences in this sample. The CDR3 has 14 residues. Per the germline V gene, CDR1 is SGDLS and CDR2 is YYNGEE. V was trimmed by 0 bases and J by 0 bases, leaving 6 bases between them. The data originate from a study of shared clonotypes between healthy human individuals. On the study more broadly: Each donor had three CD4 naive, three CD4 memory, two CD8 naive and one CD8 memory plate. Broader study findings: Genetic and exposure-history diversity was limited by the few donors.

It was into CD45RA+ naive and CD45RA-negative memory subsets that the CD4+ cells were split. The authors loaded 200 ng DNA, approximately 30,000 T cell genomes, into sorted-subset replicate PCRs. The protocol was immunoSEQ multiplex PCR, while the TCRdb copy is restricted to in-frame clones and leaves out a portion. Of 1.6 million or so clones in the sample, around 97% are singletons; the top ten hold more than 0.9%. The sequence was collected from a man younger than 40 in good health. The sequenced material came from naive CD4+ T cells sorted from blood. Documented subset: CD45RA+ positively selected. The chain couples TRBV9 to TRBJ1-1; no clear D gene. CDR3 sequence: CASSVDSMNTEAFF. For the CDR3, the DNA is TGTGCCAGCAGCGTAGACAGCATGAACACTGAAGCTTTCTTT.